These 24 T cell receptor beta chains originate from one sample sequenced in a study of T cell changes during pregnancy in multiple sclerosis. Data came from immunoSEQ multiplex PCR; TCRdb stores just in-frame clones and leaves some out. The sample yields some 30,000 clones, 87% seen once. Sequencing was performed on CD8+ T cells from peripheral blood mononuclear cells, taken before pregnancy. These TCRs come from a female donor with multiple sclerosis, enrolled in a pregnancy study.

The chain combines TRBV27 with TRBJ2-7; 7 bases are shared with TRBD1. The CDR3 is 15 amino acids. V trimming: 5 bases; J trimming: 3 bases; junction bases outside the gene matches: 10. Germline CDR1 is MNHEY and CDR2 is SMNVEV (reference sequence). The CDR3 nucleotides are TGTGCCAGCAGTCCGGACAGGTCGGGTTTCTACGAGCAGTACTTC. It is translated as CASSPDRSGFYEQYF.

The genes are TRBV27 and TRBJ2-7; D is unresolved. The ends were cut back, 4 bases at V and 3 bases at J, with 16 bases in the middle. Per the germline V gene, CDR1 is MNHEY and CDR2 is SMNVEV (reference sequence). The length of the CDR3 is 15 residues. This chain's CDR3 is CASSSVLLPFYEQYF. CDR3 coding DNA: TGTGCCAGCAGTTCCGTCCTCCTCCCTTTCTACGAGCAGTACTTC.

The chain couples TRBV28 to TRBJ2-3; 9 bases match TRBD2. From germline, CDR1 is MDHEN and CDR2 SYDVKM. The length of the CDR3 is 15 residues. The V segment lost 5 bases and the J segment 4 bases; nucleotides outside the gene matches: 7. In DNA form, the CDR3 reads TGTGCCAGCAGTCATCAGCGGGAGGTGGCAGATACGCAGTATTTT. Translating it yields CASSHQREVADTQYF. Supplemented by reference TRBV28 and TRBJ2-3, the full variable domain reads DVKVTQSSRYLVKRTGEKVFLECVQDMDHENMFWYRQDPGLGLRLIYFSYDVKMKEKGDIPEGYSVSREKKERFSLILESASTNQTSMYLCASSHQREVADTQYFGPGTRLTVL.

The chain links TRBV7-9 to TRBJ2-3; 7 positions agree with TRBD2. The J segment lost 7 bases and the V segment lost 4 bases, leaving 11 bases of the junction unmatched. Germline V lookup: CDR1 SEHNR, CDR2 FQNEAQ (reference sequence). The CDR3 loop spans 15 amino acids. CDR3 coding DNA: TGTGCCAGCAGCTCCGGACTAGACGGGATATATACGCAGTATTTT. It is translated as CASSSGLDGIYTQYF.

V usage is TRBV4-1 and J usage is TRBJ1-2, with 7 bases fitting TRBD1. The CDR3 is made up of 15 amino acids. Looked up from germline, CDR1 is MGHRA and CDR2 is YSYEKL. V lost 0 bases, J lost 2 bases, and 3 bases stayed unmatched. The CDR3 loop reads CASSQEPGQNYGYTF. CDR3 bases: TGCGCCAGCAGCCAAGAACCGGGACAGAACTATGGCTACACCTTC.

The genes are TRBV19 and TRBJ2-5; D is possibly TRBD2 (7 bases). The CDR3 extends over 13 amino acids. V lost 6 bases, J lost 5 bases, and 13 bases lay in between. Germline CDR1 and CDR2: LNHDA and SQIVND (reference sequence). CDR3 residues: CASSIRGGETQYF. The CDR3 DNA reads TGTGCCAGTAGCATAAGGGGGGGGGAGACCCAGTACTTC.

V and J are TRBV25-1 and TRBJ1-2, with D possibly being TRBD1 (6 bases). Germline V gene data show CDR1 as MGHDK and CDR2 as SYGVNS. CDR3 size: 15 residues. V lost 9 bases to trimming and J lost 0 bases, with 17 bases between them. CDR3 bases: TGTGCCAGGAAAGGGGGTCAATCCACTAACTATGGCTACACCTTC. It encodes CARKGGQSTNYGYTF.

This sequence joins TRBV27 and TRBJ2-7, with 8 nucleotides matching TRBD2. Trimming removed 6 bases from V and 2 bases from J; junction bases left unmatched: 6. Germline V gene lookup returns CDR1 MNHEY and CDR2 SMNVEV (reference sequence). There are 14 residues in the CDR3. As DNA, the CDR3 is TGTGCCAGCAGCCAAGCGGGGGCTACCTACGAGCAGTACTTC. It yields the protein CASSQAGATYEQYF.

The chain has TRBV28 and TRBJ1-2; 9 bases fit TRBD1. The J segment lost 2 bases and the V segment lost 6 bases, leaving 4 bases of the junction unmatched. Germline V gene lookup returns CDR1 MDHEN and CDR2 SYDVKM. The CDR3 is 14 amino acids. CDR3 sequence reads: CASRRTGENYGYTF. DNA of the CDR3: TGTGCCAGCAGACGGACAGGGGAAAACTATGGCTACACCTTC.

The chain links TRBV18 to TRBJ2-7, with 7 bases matching TRBD2. Germline-derived CDR1 and CDR2 are KGHSH and LQKENI. Losses at the gene ends were 6 bases for V and 0 bases for J; bases not matched to a gene: 11. CDR3 length: 16 amino acids. The CDR3 sequence: CASSSPGGSASYEQYF. The CDR3 DNA sequence: TGTGCCAGCTCGTCGCCCGGGGGGAGCGCCTCCTACGAGCAGTACTTC.

V usage is TRBV19 and J usage is TRBJ1-1; D not resolved. Trimming took off 3 bases at V and 0 bases at J, with 17 bases between the two ends. The CDR3 covers 17 residues. Germline V gene data show CDR1 as LNHDA and CDR2 as SQIVND (reference sequence). The CDR3 region is CASSITGDDQMNTEAFF. In DNA, the CDR3 is TGTGCCAGTAGTATTACTGGAGACGACCAAATGAACACTGAAGCTTTCTTT.

V and J are TRBV28 and TRBJ2-7, with 7 nucleotides matching TRBD2. This CDR3 region has 16 residues. The germline gives CDR1 MDHEN, CDR2 SYDVKM. V shed 6 bases, J shed 3 bases, and the junction held 14 bases outside the gene matches. CDR3: CASSLDGGRTRYEQYF. CDR3 DNA: TGTGCCAGCAGCCTCGATGGCGGGAGAACACGCTACGAGCAGTACTTC.

V and J are TRBV28 and TRBJ2-2; no definite D call. Germline values: CDR1 MDHEN, CDR2 SYDVKM. Trimming pared 2 bases from V and 3 bases from J, leaving 10 bases between. This CDR3 has 15 amino acids. The CDR3 reads CASSLGGRDTGELFF. The CDR3 DNA sequence: TGTGCCAGCAGTTTAGGCGGTCGGGACACCGGGGAGCTGTTTTTT. Combining the CDR3 with reference TRBV28 and TRBJ2-2 gives the whole variable domain DVKVTQSSRYLVKRTGEKVFLECVQDMDHENMFWYRQDPGLGLRLIYFSYDVKMKEKGDIPEGYSVSREKKERFSLILESASTNQTSMYLCASSLGGRDTGELFFGEGSRLTVL.

The chain has TRBV27 and TRBJ2-1; 9 bases are a match to TRBD2. The CDR3 runs 17 residues. Losses at the gene ends were 0 bases for V and 1 base for J; bases not matched to a gene: 4. The germline gives CDR1 MNHEY, CDR2 SMNVEV (reference sequence). The CDR3 region is CASSLSGSGSSYNEQFF. The DNA of the CDR3 is TGTGCCAGCAGTTTATCGGGTAGCGGGAGTTCCTACAATGAGCAGTTCTTC.

The chain combines TRBV28 with TRBJ1-3; D is unclear. V dropped 3 bases and J dropped 0 bases, with 6 bases sitting between them. Looked up from germline, CDR1 is MDHEN and CDR2 is SYDVKM. This CDR3 contains 14 residues. The chain's CDR3 is CASSFKSSGNTIYF. CDR3 in DNA: TGTGCCAGCAGTTTTAAGAGCTCTGGAAACACCATATATTTT.

The genes are TRBV29-1 and TRBJ1-2; the D is unclear. CDR1 and CDR2 (germline): SQVTM, ANQGSEA. This CDR3 is built from 13 residues. V lost 2 bases, J lost 3 bases, and 10 bases lay in between. CDR3 sequence (DNA): TGCAGCGTTGAACACACAGCTGACTATGGCTACACCTTC. Residues: CSVEHTADYGYTF.

This chain joins TRBV9 and TRBJ1-1, with 8 bases identical to TRBD1. Trimming removed 4 bases from V and 0 bases from J; junction bases left unmatched: 5. The CDR3 spans 15 residues. Germline CDR1 SGDLS, CDR2 YYNGEE. In DNA, the CDR3 is TGTGCCAGCAGCTACGGACAGGGTATGAACACTGAAGCTTTCTTT. It codes for CASSYGQGMNTEAFF.

This clone appeared a single time. The chain combines TRBV25-1 with TRBJ2-5, with 8 nucleotides matching TRBD2. Germline-derived CDR1 and CDR2 are MGHDK and SYGVNS. The junction had 6 bases not matched to a gene; V was cut back by 8 bases and J by 1 base. The CDR3 spans 14 residues. CDR3 region: CASFSGVTQETQYF. CDR3 nucleotide sequence: TGTGCCAGCTTTAGCGGGGTCACCCAAGAGACCCAGTACTTC. The full variable domain, its missing parts supplied by reference TRBV25-1 and TRBJ2-5, is EADIYQTPRYLVIGTGKKITLECSQTMGHDKMYWYQQDPGMELHLIHYSYGVNSTEKGDLSSESTVSRIRTEHFPLTLESARPSHTSQYLCASFSGVTQETQYFGPGTRLLVL.

This chain connects TRBV5-5 to TRBJ2-7; D remains unclear. The CDR3 covers 12 residues. Trimming cost V 4 bases and J 1 base, with 6 bases left between them. Germline V gene data show CDR1 as SGHKS and CDR2 as YYEKEE (reference sequence). The CDR3 protein is CASSGRSYEQYF. Here the CDR3 DNA reads TGTGCCAGCAGCGGCCGATCCTACGAGCAGTACTTC. The variable domain in full, completed from reference TRBV5-5 and TRBJ2-7, reads DAGVTQSPTHLIKTRGQQVTLRCSPISGHKSVSWYQQVLGQGPQFIFQYYEKEERGRGNFPDRFSARQFPNYSSELNVNALLLGDSALYLCASSGRSYEQYFGPGTRLTVT.

The chain carries TRBV5-4 and TRBJ2-1; D is ambiguous. There are 12 residues in the CDR3. Germline lookup yields CDR1 SGHNT and CDR2 YYREEE (reference sequence). V dropped 1 base and J dropped 8 bases, with 7 bases sitting between them. Here the CDR3 reads CASSLILDEQFF. The CDR3 coding sequence is TGTGCCAGCAGCTTGATACTGGATGAGCAGTTCTTC.

This chain links TRBV9 with TRBJ1-5, with 7 bases lining up with TRBD1. The CDR3 loop spans 15 amino acids. The trim removed 2 bases at V and 6 bases at J, leaving 8 bases unmatched. Germline V CDR1 and CDR2: SGDLS, YYNGEE. Here the CDR3 reads CASSVGGGAGQPQHF. For the CDR3, the DNA is TGTGCCAGCAGCGTCGGAGGGGGCGCGGGTCAGCCCCAGCATTTT.

The chain employs TRBV28 and TRBJ2-3; TRBD1 agrees at 7 bases. The length of the CDR3 is 13 residues. Unmatched junction bases numbered 3, after V lost 6 bases and J lost 3 bases. In germline, CDR1 is MDHEN, CDR2 SYDVKM. The CDR3 spells CASSDRVTDTQYF. The DNA of the CDR3 is TGTGCCAGCAGCGACAGGGTGACAGATACGCAGTATTTT.

The chain has TRBV6-6 and TRBJ1-5; 7 positions agree with TRBD1. The CDR3 has 16 amino acids. The V gene end was trimmed by 0 bases and the J gene end by 3 bases; junction bases not matched to a gene: 5. Germline loops: CDR1 MNHNY, CDR2 SVGAGI (reference sequence). The CDR3 is CASSYSRTGPNQPQHF. The CDR3 region has the DNA TGTGCCAGCAGTTACTCGCGGACAGGACCCAATCAGCCCCAGCATTTT.

The rearrangement links TRBV11-2 to TRBJ2-5, with 7 bases matching TRBD1. Germline V CDR1 and CDR2: SGHAT, FQNNGV. The CDR3 covers 15 residues. V shed 5 bases and J 5 bases; nucleotides not matched to a gene: 11. CDR3 sequence: CASSRTGRPDETQYF. The CDR3 bases are TGTGCCAGCAGCCGGACAGGAAGACCAGATGAGACCCAGTACTTC.